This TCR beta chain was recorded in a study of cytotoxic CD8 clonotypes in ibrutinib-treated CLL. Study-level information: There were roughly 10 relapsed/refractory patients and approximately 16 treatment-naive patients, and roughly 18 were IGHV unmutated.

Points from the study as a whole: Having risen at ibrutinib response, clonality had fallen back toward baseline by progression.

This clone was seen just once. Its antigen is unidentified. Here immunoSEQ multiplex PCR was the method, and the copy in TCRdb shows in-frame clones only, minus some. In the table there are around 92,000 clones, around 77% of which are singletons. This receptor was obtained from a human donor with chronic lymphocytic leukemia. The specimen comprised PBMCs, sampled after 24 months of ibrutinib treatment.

The CDR3 spells CASSGRRTSGRNEQFF. The DNA of the CDR3 is TGTGCCAGCAGCGGCCGGAGGACTAGCGGGAGAAATGAGCAGTTCTTC. The chain combines TRBV9 with TRBJ2-1; 13 bases agree with TRBD2. Per germline, CDR1 SGDLS and CDR2 YYNGEE. The CDR3 is 16 amino acids. Trimming removed 3 bases from V and 7 bases from J; junction bases left unmatched: 7.